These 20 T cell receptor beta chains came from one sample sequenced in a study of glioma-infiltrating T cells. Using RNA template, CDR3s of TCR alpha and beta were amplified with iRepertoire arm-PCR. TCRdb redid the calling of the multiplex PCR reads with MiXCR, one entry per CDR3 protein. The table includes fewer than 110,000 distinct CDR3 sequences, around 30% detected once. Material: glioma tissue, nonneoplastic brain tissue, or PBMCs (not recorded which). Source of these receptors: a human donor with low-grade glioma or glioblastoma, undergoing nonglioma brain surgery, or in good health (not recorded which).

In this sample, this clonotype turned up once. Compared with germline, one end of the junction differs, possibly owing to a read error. The CDR3, as DNA: TGCACCAGCAGCCAAGATCCTCCCCACGGCCGAGATACGCAGTATTTT. It codes for CTSSQDPPHGRDTQYF. V and J are TRBV4-1 and TRBJ2-3; no firm D call. Germline V gene lookup returns CDR1 MGHRA and CDR2 YSYEKL. CDR3 length: 16 amino acids.

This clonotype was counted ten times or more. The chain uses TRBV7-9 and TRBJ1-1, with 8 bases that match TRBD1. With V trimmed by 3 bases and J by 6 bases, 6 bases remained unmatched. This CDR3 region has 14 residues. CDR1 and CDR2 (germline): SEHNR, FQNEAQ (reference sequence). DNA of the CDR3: TGTGCCAGCAGCTTTAGGCAGGGGGCGTCTGAAGCTTTCTTT. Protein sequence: CASSFRQGASEAFF.

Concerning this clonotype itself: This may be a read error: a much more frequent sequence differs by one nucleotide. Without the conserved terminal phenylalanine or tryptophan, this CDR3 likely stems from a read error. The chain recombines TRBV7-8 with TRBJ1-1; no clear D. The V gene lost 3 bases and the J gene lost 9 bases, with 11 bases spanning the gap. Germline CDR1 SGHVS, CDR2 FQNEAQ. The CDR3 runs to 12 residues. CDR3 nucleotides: TGTGCCAGCAGCTTCTCTGGCCAGAAAGCTTTCTCT. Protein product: CASSFSGQKAFS.

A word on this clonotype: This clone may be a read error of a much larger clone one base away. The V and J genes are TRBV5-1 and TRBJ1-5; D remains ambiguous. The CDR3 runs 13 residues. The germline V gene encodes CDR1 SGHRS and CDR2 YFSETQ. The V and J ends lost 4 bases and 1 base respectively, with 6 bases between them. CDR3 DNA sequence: TGCGCCAGCAGCGCGGACAGCAATCAGCCCCAGCATTTT. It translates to CASSADSNQPQHF.

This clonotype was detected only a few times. The CDR3 spells CSTGQGVEAFF. In DNA form, the CDR3 reads TGCAGCACCGGACAGGGGGTTGAAGCTTTCTTT. The chain is built from TRBV29-1 and TRBJ1-1; TRBD1 agrees at 10 bases. CDR3 length: 11 amino acids. V dropped 8 bases and J dropped 7; count of bases not matched to a gene: 4. Germline V gene data show CDR1 as SQVTM and CDR2 as ANQGSEA.

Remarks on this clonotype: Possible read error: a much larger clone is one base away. Written as DNA, the CDR3 is TGTGCCAGAAGGGAGACAACTAATGAAAAACTGTTTTTT. This encodes CARRETTNEKLFF. The rearrangement joins TRBV7-9 to TRBJ1-4, with no clear D. V was shortened by 9 bases and J by 0 bases, with 8 bases between the two germline ends. The CDR3 covers 13 residues. Germline CDR1 is SEHNR and CDR2 is FQNEAQ (reference sequence). Looking up the rest from reference TRBV7-9 and TRBJ1-4 gives the full variable domain: DTGVSQNPRHKITKRGQNVTFRCDPISEHNRLYWYRQTLGQGPEFLTYFQNEAQLEKSRLLSDRFSAERPKGSFSTLEIQRTEQGDSAMYLCARRETTNEKLFFGSGTQLSVL.

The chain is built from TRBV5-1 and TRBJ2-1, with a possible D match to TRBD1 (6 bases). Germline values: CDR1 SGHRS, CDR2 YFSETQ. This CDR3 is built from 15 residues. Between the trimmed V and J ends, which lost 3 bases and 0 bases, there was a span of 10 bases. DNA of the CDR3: TGCGCCAGCAGCTCTACAGGGAGCTCCTACAATGAGCAGTTCTTC. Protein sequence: CASSSTGSSYNEQFF.

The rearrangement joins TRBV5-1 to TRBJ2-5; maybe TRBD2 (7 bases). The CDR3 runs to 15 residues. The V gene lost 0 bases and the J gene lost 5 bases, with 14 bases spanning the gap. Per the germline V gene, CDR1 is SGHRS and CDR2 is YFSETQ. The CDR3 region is CASSLDWGGPETQYF. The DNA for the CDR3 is TGCGCCAGCAGCTTGGATTGGGGGGGCCCGGAGACCCAGTACTTC.

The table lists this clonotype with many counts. The CDR3 DNA reads as TGCAGTGCTAGAGAGACAGGAGGGGAGACCCAGTACTTC. It is translated as CSARETGGETQYF. The rearrangement uses TRBV20-1 and TRBJ2-5; D possibly matches TRBD1 or TRBD2 (6 bases each). The CDR3 is 13 residues long. The V end was cut by 0 bases, the J end by 5 bases, with 10 bases between. Germline V gene sequence: CDR1 DFQATT, CDR2 SNEGSKA (reference sequence).

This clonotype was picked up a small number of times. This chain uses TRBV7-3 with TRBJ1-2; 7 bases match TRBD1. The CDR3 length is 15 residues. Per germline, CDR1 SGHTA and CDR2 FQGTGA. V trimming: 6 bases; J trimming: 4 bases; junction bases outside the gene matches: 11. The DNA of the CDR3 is TGTGCCAGCAGTCTCTCTCCCGGGACAGCCTATGGCTACACCTTC. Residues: CASSLSPGTAYGYTF.

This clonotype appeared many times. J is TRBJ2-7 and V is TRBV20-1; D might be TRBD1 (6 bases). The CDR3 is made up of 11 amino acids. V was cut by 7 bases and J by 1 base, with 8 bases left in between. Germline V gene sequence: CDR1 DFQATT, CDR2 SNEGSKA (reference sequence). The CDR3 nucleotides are TGCAGTGGAACAGGGTCCTACGAGCAGTACTTC. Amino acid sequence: CSGTGSYEQYF.

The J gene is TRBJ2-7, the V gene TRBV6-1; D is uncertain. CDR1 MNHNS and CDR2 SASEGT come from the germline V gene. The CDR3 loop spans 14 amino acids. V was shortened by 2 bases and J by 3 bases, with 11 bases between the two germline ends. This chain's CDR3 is CASSESRPFYEQYF. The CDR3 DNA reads TGTGCCAGCAGTGAATCTCGCCCGTTCTACGAGCAGTACTTC.

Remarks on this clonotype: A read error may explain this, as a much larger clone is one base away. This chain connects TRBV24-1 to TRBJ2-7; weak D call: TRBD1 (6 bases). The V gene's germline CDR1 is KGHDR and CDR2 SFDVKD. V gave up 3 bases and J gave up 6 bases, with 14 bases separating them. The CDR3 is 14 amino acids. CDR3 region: CATSDTGTLGEQYF. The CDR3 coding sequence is TGTGCCACCAGTGATACCGGGACACTGGGCGAGCAGTACTTC.

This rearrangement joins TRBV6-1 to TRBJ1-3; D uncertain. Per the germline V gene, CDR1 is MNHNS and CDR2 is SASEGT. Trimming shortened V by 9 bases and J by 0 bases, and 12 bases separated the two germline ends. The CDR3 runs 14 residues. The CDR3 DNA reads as TGTGCCAGTTACTCTCGGGACTCTGGAAACACCATATATTTT. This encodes CASYSRDSGNTIYF.

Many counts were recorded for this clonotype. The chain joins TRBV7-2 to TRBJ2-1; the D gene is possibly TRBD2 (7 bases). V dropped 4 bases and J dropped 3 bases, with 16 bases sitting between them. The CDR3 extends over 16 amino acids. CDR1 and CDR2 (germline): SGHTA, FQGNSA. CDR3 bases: TGTGCCAGCAGCTATAGGGGGGGGGGCCTCTACAATGAGCAGTTCTTC. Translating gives CASSYRGGGLYNEQFF.

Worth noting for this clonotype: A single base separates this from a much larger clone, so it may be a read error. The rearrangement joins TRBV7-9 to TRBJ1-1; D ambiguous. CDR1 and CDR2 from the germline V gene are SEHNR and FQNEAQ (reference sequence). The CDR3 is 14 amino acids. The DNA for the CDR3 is TGTGCCAGCAGCCTGATGGCCTTGAACACTGAATCTTTCTTT. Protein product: CASSLMALNTESFF.

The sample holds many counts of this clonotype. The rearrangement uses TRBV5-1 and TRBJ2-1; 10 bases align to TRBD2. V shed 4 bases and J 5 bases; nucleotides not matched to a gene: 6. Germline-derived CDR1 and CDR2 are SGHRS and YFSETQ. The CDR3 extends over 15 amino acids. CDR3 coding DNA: TGCGCCAGCAGCGACCTAGCGGGGGCCAACAATGAGCAGTTCTTC. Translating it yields CASSDLAGANNEQFF.

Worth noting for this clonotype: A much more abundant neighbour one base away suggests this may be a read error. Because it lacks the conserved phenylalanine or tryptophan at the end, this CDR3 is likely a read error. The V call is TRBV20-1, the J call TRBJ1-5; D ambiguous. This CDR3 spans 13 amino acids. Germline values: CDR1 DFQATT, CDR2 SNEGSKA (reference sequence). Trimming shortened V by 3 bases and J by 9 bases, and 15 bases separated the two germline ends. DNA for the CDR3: TGCAGTGCTAGTCTAACCGACCAATTGCCCCAGCATCTT. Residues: CSASLTDQLPQHL.

In DNA, the CDR3 is TGTGCCAGCAGTTTGTCTCCGAGGACTGGTGGCTACACCTTC. This gives the protein CASSLSPRTGGYTF. The chain uses TRBV28 and TRBJ1-2; D not certain. Trimming pared 3 bases from V and 7 bases from J, leaving 15 bases between. The CDR3 spans 14 residues. Germline CDR1 reads MDHEN; CDR2 reads SYDVKM.

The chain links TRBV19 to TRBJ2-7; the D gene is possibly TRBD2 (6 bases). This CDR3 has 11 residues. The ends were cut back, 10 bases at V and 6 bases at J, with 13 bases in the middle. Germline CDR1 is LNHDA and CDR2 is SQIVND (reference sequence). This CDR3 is CATAEGCEQYF. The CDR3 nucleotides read TGTGCCACCGCGGAGGGGTGCGAGCAGTACTTC.